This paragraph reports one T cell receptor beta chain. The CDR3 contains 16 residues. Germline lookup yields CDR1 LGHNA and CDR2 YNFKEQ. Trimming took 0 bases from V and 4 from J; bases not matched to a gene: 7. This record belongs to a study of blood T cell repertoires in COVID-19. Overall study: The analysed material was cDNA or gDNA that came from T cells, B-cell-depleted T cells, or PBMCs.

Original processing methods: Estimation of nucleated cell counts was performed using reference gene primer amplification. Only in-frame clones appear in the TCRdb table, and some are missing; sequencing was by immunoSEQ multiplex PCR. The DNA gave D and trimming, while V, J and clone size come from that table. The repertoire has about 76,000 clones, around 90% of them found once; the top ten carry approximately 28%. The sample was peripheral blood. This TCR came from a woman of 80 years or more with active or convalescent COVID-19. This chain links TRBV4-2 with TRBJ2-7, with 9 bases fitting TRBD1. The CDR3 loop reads CASSQETTGGGYEQYF. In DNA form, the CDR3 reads TGTGCCAGCAGCCAAGAGACAACAGGGGGCGGATACGAGCAGTACTTC.